The subject of this entry is one T cell receptor beta chain. Its target is not known. TCRdb fed the RT-PCR reads into MiXCR, producing one record per CDR3 protein. The table has around 790,000 distinct CDR3 sequences, 21% seen once. This entry belongs to a study of response to subunit inactivated influenza vaccine. Study-wide results and limits: Few new T cells, the authors suggested, are recruited by each seasonal influenza vaccination.

The V and J ends lost 1 base and 6 bases respectively, with 6 bases between them. The germline V gene has CDR1 SSHAT and CDR2 FNYEAQ (reference sequence). The CDR3 runs to 13 residues. This sequence joins TRBV7-7 and TRBJ2-2; D not certain. The source is a man aged 50-60 years who received an inactivated influenza vaccine. The material was PBMCs from blood, obtained 5 days after vaccination. Written as DNA, the CDR3 is TGTGCCAGCAGCTTAGAACCGGCCGGGGAGCTGTTTTTT. It yields the protein CASSLEPAGELFF.